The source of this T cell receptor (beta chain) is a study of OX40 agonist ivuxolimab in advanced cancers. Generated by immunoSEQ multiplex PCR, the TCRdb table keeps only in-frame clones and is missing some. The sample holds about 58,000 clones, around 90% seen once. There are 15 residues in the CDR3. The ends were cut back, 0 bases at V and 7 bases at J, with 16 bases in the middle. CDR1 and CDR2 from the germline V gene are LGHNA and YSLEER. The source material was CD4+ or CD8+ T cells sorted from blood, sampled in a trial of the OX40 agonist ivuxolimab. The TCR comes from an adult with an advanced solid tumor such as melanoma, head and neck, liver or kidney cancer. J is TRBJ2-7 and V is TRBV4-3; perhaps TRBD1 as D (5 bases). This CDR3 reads CASSQDFPGAREQYF. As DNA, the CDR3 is TGCGCCAGCAGCCAAGATTTCCCTGGGGCGAGGGAGCAGTACTTC.